This TCR beta chain was obtained from a study of blood T cell repertoires in COVID-19. Study details: The samples span acute and convalescent COVID-19 from the United States, Italy and Spain. From T cells, B-cell-depleted T cells, or PBMCs came the material, which was cDNA or gDNA.

The V and J ends lost 5 bases and 4 bases respectively, with 17 bases between them. CDR1 is MNHEY, CDR2 SMNVEV, per germline (reference sequence). CDR3 length: 15 residues. In the source study's methods: The authors estimated nucleated cell counts from reference gene primer amplification. Generated by immunoSEQ multiplex PCR, the TCRdb table keeps only in-frame clones and is missing some. That table gives V, J and clone size, and the DNA gave D and trimming. The data show about 670,000 clones, around 90% seen once. Sequencing used peripheral blood. This TCR came from a woman aged 18 to 35 with acute or convalescent COVID-19. The genes are TRBV27 and TRBJ1-2; tentatively, D is TRBD1 (5 bases). CDR3 amino acids: CASSTGRILAYGYTF. The CDR3 DNA sequence: TGTGCCAGCAGTACGGGACGGATACTAGCCTATGGCTACACCTTC.